The 20 T cell receptor beta chains listed next were all sequenced from one sample in a study of blood T cell repertoires in COVID-19. Method: immunoSEQ multiplex PCR; TCRdb's copy keeps in-frame clones and lacks some. The data show roughly 190,000 clones, around 82% seen once. Material: PBMCs or T cells enriched from blood (not recorded which). Receptors were obtained from a woman aged 45-65 years with acute COVID-19.

This clone was seen a few times. V is TRBV5-4 and J is TRBJ1-1; D is unclear. V lost 2 bases and J lost 3, with 11 bases in between. From germline, CDR1 is SGHNT and CDR2 YYREEE (reference sequence). The CDR3 runs to 14 residues. CDR3 nucleotide sequence: TGTGCCAGCAGCTTCTCCGGGGAACACACTGAAGCTTTCTTT. This codes for CASSFSGEHTEAFF.

The gene calls are TRBV28 and TRBJ2-5, with TRBD1 as a possible D gene (7 bases). The CDR3 loop spans 14 amino acids. V gave up 3 bases and J gave up 4 bases, with 12 bases separating them. From germline, CDR1 is MDHEN and CDR2 SYDVKM. CDR3 sequence (DNA): TGTGCCAGCAGTTTGAGACAGGGAGGAGAGACCCAGTACTTC. It yields the protein CASSLRQGGETQYF.

This chain uses TRBV7-9 with TRBJ2-3; a possible D gene is TRBD2 (6 bases). The CDR3 length is 17 residues. Trimming left V 0 bases short and J 0 bases short, with 13 bases between. The germline gives CDR1 SEHNR, CDR2 FQNEAQ (reference sequence). The CDR3 region is CASSLALDGRSTDTQYF. CDR3 DNA sequence: TGTGCCAGCAGCTTAGCGTTGGACGGGAGAAGCACAGATACGCAGTATTTT.

The chain uses TRBV5-1 and TRBJ2-7; 8 bases fit TRBD2. The CDR3 is 17 amino acids. V dropped 4 bases and J dropped 5; count of bases not matched to a gene: 17. Per germline, CDR1 SGHRS and CDR2 YFSETQ. The DNA of the CDR3 is TGCGCCAGCAGCACTGGTGGAGCGGGGGCCTCCGGTGACGAGCAGTACGTC. Translating it yields CASSTGGAGASGDEQYV.

The chain joins TRBV5-1 to TRBJ1-6; 7 bases are shared with TRBD1. Germline lookup yields CDR1 SGHRS and CDR2 YFSETQ. The CDR3 is 17 residues long. The V segment lost 1 base and the J segment 10 bases; nucleotides outside the gene matches: 14. The CDR3 DNA follows: TGCGCCAGCAGCTTGTCGTCCCACAGGGGTTCGTTATCACCCCTCCACTTT. Its protein product is CASSLSSHRGSLSPLHF.

This rearrangement joins TRBV7-8 to TRBJ2-7; 7 nucleotides align to TRBD2. The J segment lost 3 bases and the V segment lost 4 bases, leaving 9 bases of the junction unmatched. Germline-derived CDR1 and CDR2 are SGHVS and FQNEAQ. This CDR3 is 15 amino acids long. Here the CDR3 DNA reads TGTGCCAGCAGCTCCCGAGGGAGGGGAGGCTACGAGCAGTACGTC. As protein: CASSSRGRGGYEQYV.

The gene calls are TRBV6-5 and TRBJ1-3, with D possibly TRBD1 on 5 matching bases. V was shortened by 3 bases and J by 0 bases, with 12 bases between the two germline ends. CDR3 length equals 16 residues. The germline CDR1 and CDR2 sequences are MNHEY and SVGAGI. CDR3 sequence reads: CASSYLRGSSGNTIYF. In DNA form, the CDR3 reads TGTGCCAGCAGTTATTTAAGGGGTTCCTCTGGAAACACCATATATTTT.

The V and J genes are TRBV6-1 and TRBJ1-1, with no clear D. V lost 0 bases and J lost 2, with 13 bases in between. This CDR3 contains 16 residues. Germline CDR1 is MNHNS and CDR2 is SASEGT. The CDR3: CASSEAGGKINTEAFF. CDR3 bases: TGTGCCAGCAGTGAAGCAGGAGGGAAGATAAACACTGAAGCTTTCTTT.

The rearrangement links TRBV7-3 to TRBJ1-1; 10 positions agree with TRBD1. The CDR3 totals 15 residues. J gave up 4 bases and V 5 bases, and 7 bases lay outside the gene matches. From germline, CDR1 is SGHTA and CDR2 FQGTGA. CDR3 DNA: TGTGCCAGCAGCCTCTCGACAGGGGGCGGCACTGAAGCTTTCTTT. Translation: CASSLSTGGGTEAFF.

V and J are TRBV13 and TRBJ2-3; TRBD2 matches 10 bases. Germline V gives CDR1 PRHDT, CDR2 FYEKMQ (reference sequence). V lost 6 bases to trimming and J lost 8 bases; unmatched junction nucleotides: 14. The CDR3 runs to 16 residues. CDR3 sequence reads: CASSPAGGVRRVTQYF. DNA for the CDR3: TGTGCCAGCAGTCCAGCGGGGGGGGTCCGAAGGGTTACGCAGTATTTT.

V gene TRBV6-4 combines with J gene TRBJ2-1; tentatively, D is TRBD2 (7 bases). Germline V gene data show CDR1 as MRHNA and CDR2 as SNTAGT. CDR3 size: 17 residues. The V end lost 5 bases, the J end lost 1 base, and 18 bases lay between the germline ends. CDR3 in amino acids: CASSLFGGPESYNEQFF. The CDR3 DNA follows: TGTGCCAGCAGTCTTTTCGGGGGGCCAGAATCCTACAATGAGCAGTTCTTC.

The chain is built from TRBV5-1 and TRBJ1-5; D is unresolved. The germline gives CDR1 SGHRS, CDR2 YFSETQ. The CDR3 contains 15 residues. V was shortened by 1 base and J by 3 bases, with 11 bases between the two germline ends. The CDR3 loop is CASSLRGSLNQPQHF. CDR3 DNA sequence: TGCGCCAGCAGCTTGCGCGGTTCCCTCAATCAGCCCCAGCATTTT. Based on the CDR3 plus reference TRBV5-1 and TRBJ1-5, the full variable domain is KAGVTQTPRYLIKTRGQQVTLSCSPISGHRSVSWYQQTPGQGLQFLFEYFSETQRNKGNFPGRFSGRQFSNSRSEMNVSTLELGDSALYLCASSLRGSLNQPQHFGDGTRLSIL.

This chain links TRBV11-2 with TRBJ1-2; 8 nucleotides match TRBD1. Germline values: CDR1 SGHAT, CDR2 FQNNGV. The CDR3 has 17 residues. J was trimmed by 2 bases and V by 5 bases; bases with no gene match: 13. For the CDR3, the DNA is TGTGCCAGCAGCCTCCAGACAGGGGCCATCTTAAACTATGGCTACACCTTC. This translates into CASSLQTGAILNYGYTF.

The rearrangement uses TRBV27 and TRBJ1-1; 10 nucleotides agree with TRBD1. The CDR3 extends over 16 amino acids. V shed 5 bases and J 0 bases; nucleotides not matched to a gene: 6. Germline CDR1 reads MNHEY; CDR2 reads SMNVEV (reference sequence). The CDR3, as DNA: TGTGCCAGCAGTCGACAGGGGGCGCCCATGAACACTGAAGCTTTCTTT. It is translated as CASSRQGAPMNTEAFF.

Written as DNA, the CDR3 is TGTGCCACCTCGACAGAAGACACCGGGGAGCTGTTTTTT. Amino acid sequence: CATSTEDTGELFF. The rearrangement links TRBV6-4 to TRBJ2-2; maybe TRBD1 (5 bases). CDR3 length: 13 residues. V lost 10 bases, J lost 3 bases, and 12 bases lay in between. CDR1 is MRHNA, CDR2 SNTAGT, per germline.

This rearrangement joins TRBV9 to TRBJ1-2; possible D gene TRBD1, 6 bases. Trimming shortened V by 4 bases and J by 2 bases, and 18 bases separated the two germline ends. Germline CDR1 and CDR2: SGDLS and YYNGEE. The CDR3 extends over 16 amino acids. CDR3 nucleotides: TGTGCCAGCAGCCCCCGAGGGGGGGGTCTCAACTATGGCTACACCTTC. This sequence encodes CASSPRGGGLNYGYTF.

Here the CDR3 DNA reads TGTGCCAGCAGTGAAACACCGGGACTAGCTTACGAGCAGTACGTC. Protein product: CASSETPGLAYEQYV. The chain uses TRBV6-1 and TRBJ2-7, with 9 bases matching TRBD2. Germline V gives CDR1 MNHNS, CDR2 SASEGT. J lost 4 bases, V lost 2 bases, and 6 bases had no gene match. The CDR3 loop spans 15 amino acids.

The chain couples TRBV30 to TRBJ1-2; TRBD1 is a possible D gene (6 bases). Trimming left V 5 bases short and J 8 bases short, with 21 bases between. From germline, CDR1 is GTSNPN and CDR2 SVGIG (reference sequence). This CDR3 is 14 amino acids long. This CDR3 reads CAWHSHRALWGYTF. The CDR3, as DNA: TGTGCCTGGCATTCCCACAGGGCCCTTTGGGGCTACACCTTC.

The chain is built from TRBV6-5 and TRBJ2-2; TRBD1 matches 7 bases. Germline assignment: CDR1 MNHEY and CDR2 SVGAGI. The CDR3 contains 15 residues. V lost 7 bases and J lost 4; bases outside the gene matches: 9. The CDR3 sequence is CASTGYRGSTGELFF. Here the CDR3 DNA reads TGTGCCAGCACCGGGTACAGGGGCTCCACCGGGGAGCTGTTTTTT.

The chain employs TRBV4-3 and TRBJ2-7; the D is unclear. Trimming left V 0 bases short and J 5 bases short, with 5 bases between. The CDR3 has 12 residues. Germline assignment: CDR1 LGHNA and CDR2 YSLEER. CDR3 residues: CASSQDPDEQYV. The CDR3 bases are TGCGCCAGCAGCCAAGATCCAGACGAGCAGTACGTC.